In its sample, the clone carrying this T cell receptor beta chain was seen many times. What it recognizes is unknown. This CDR3 spans 12 amino acids. Per the germline V gene, CDR1 is SEHNR and CDR2 is FQNEAQ (reference sequence). With 5 bases removed from V and 1 base from J, the gap between germline ends came to 5 bases. For TCR, cDNA came from 5'RACE template switching, which added a universal primer site and UMIs. TCRdb ran MiXCR on the 5' RACE reads and lists one entry per CDR3 protein. The sample carries 250,000 to 400,000 distinct CDR3 sequences, approximately 4.5% recorded once. This entry belongs to a study of T cells after yellow fever vaccination. Study outcomes and limitations: One caveat is that FACS-sorted repertoires could contain abundant clonotypes contaminating from the bulk population.

This chain links TRBV7-9 with TRBJ1-1; no clear D. Sequenced here: PBMCs, sampled 15 days after the yellow fever booster vaccination. The receptor's source is a young man who received the YFV17D yellow fever vaccine. The CDR3 reads CASSGRNTEAFF. CDR3 DNA sequence: TGTGCCAGCAGCGGGCGGAACACTGAAGCTTTCTTT.